These 25 T cell receptor beta chains share one sample of origin, sequenced in a study of blood T cells in healthy people across ages. A second about 7 to 12 cycle PCR used barcoded and J-beta primers. Each CDR3 protein is one row after TCRdb ran MiXCR on the 5' RACE reads. The sample records around 1,500,000 distinct CDR3 sequences, 42% being singletons. The sequenced material came from blood. The receptors here all came from a woman aged 18 to 35 in good health.

This chain links TRBV5-4 with TRBJ2-5; D remains unclear. Germline V gene data show CDR1 as SGHNT and CDR2 as YYREEE (reference sequence). V was cut by 4 bases and J by 2 bases, with 15 bases left in between. The CDR3 is made up of 15 amino acids. CDR3 sequence: CASSMILQMQETQYF. The DNA for the CDR3 is TGTGCCAGCAGCATGATATTACAGATGCAAGAGACCCAGTACTTC.

Written as DNA, the CDR3 is TGTGCCAGCAGCCCTTCTCCGTTAGGTAACACTGAAGCTTTCTTT. The encoded protein is CASSPSPLGNTEAFF. The V call is TRBV4-2, the J call TRBJ1-1; no reliable D call. The V and J ends lost 4 bases and 2 bases respectively, with 14 bases between them. In germline, CDR1 is LGHNA, CDR2 YNFKEQ. This CDR3 comprises 15 residues.

This chain connects TRBV4-1 to TRBJ2-3; TRBD2 aligns across 11 bases. With V trimmed by 3 bases and J by 0 bases, 14 bases remained unmatched. Germline CDR1 MGHRA, CDR2 YSYEKL. The CDR3 loop spans 20 amino acids. The CDR3 DNA is TGCGCCAGCAGCCACGCCCCCGGGACTAGCGGATCCTATAGCACAGATACGCAGTATTTT. This translates into CASSHAPGTSGSYSTDTQYF.

The chain employs TRBV7-9 and TRBJ2-5; 10 nucleotides match TRBD1. The last part of the DNA fits TRBJ2-7 better; the J call may be wrong. This CDR3 comprises 15 residues. CDR1 is SEHNR, CDR2 FQNEAQ, per germline (reference sequence). CDR3 DNA sequence: TGTGCCAGCAGATCAAATTCCGGACAGGGGGGCGAGCAGTACTTC. It translates to CASRSNSGQGGEQYF.

The V and J genes are TRBV9 and TRBJ2-1, with TRBD2 as a possible D gene (7 bases). The CDR3 runs to 14 residues. V lost 0 bases and J lost 10, with 14 bases in between. Germline V gene lookup returns CDR1 SGDLS and CDR2 YYNGEE. CDR3 coding DNA: TGTGCCAGCAGCGTAGGGGGGGGCCCCTACGAGCAGTTCTTC. This codes for CASSVGGGPYEQFF.

A word on this clonotype: The junction shows a germline mismatch at one end, possibly a read error. The rearrangement uses TRBV4-1 and TRBJ1-5; TRBD1 is a possible D gene (5 bases). Germline CDR1 reads MGHRA; CDR2 reads YSYEKL. The CDR3 runs to 15 residues. CDR3 region: CASSQEGGTNRPQHF. CDR3 in DNA: TGCGCCAGCAGCCAAGAAGGAGGGACCAATCGGCCCCAGCATTTT.

The table lists this clonotype with a few counts. The DNA for the CDR3 is TGCGCCAGCAAACAGGAGGACTATGGCTACACCTTC. Protein product: CASKQEDYGYTF. The rearrangement links TRBV5-1 to TRBJ1-2; D perhaps matches TRBD1 (5 bases). This CDR3 comprises 12 residues. The ends were cut back, 6 bases at V and 3 bases at J, with 9 bases in the middle. Germline CDR1 and CDR2: SGHRS and YFSETQ.

This clonotype has a handful of counts. This chain connects TRBV28 to TRBJ1-2, with a possible D match to TRBD1 (6 bases). CDR1 and CDR2 (germline): MDHEN, SYDVKM. The CDR3 extends over 13 amino acids. Deletions cut 6 bases from V and 8 bases from J, with 16 bases between. This CDR3 reads CASSPTGRRGYTF. CDR3 sequence (DNA): TGTGCCAGCAGCCCCACAGGGCGAAGGGGCTACACCTTC.

In DNA, the CDR3 is TGCGCCAGCAGCTTCCAACAGGGTTTTGGGGAGACCCAGTACTTC. Protein: CASSFQQGFGETQYF. V gene TRBV5-1 combines with J gene TRBJ2-7; possibly TRBD1 for D (6 bases). The DNA matches TRBJ2-5 better at its end, which makes the J call doubtful. CDR3 size: 15 residues. From germline, CDR1 is SGHRS and CDR2 YFSETQ.

On this clonotype itself: At one boundary the junction diverges from the germline segment, which might be a read error. The chain carries TRBV10-2 and TRBJ2-7, with 12 bases lining up with TRBD2. Germline lookup yields CDR1 WSHSY and CDR2 SAAADI. The CDR3 contains 15 residues. CDR3 sequence reads: CVSRDRLAGAYEQYF. The CDR3 DNA reads TGCGTCAGCAGAGACAGACTAGCGGGGGCCTACGAGCAGTACTTC.

This rearrangement joins TRBV4-2 to TRBJ1-4; D is possibly TRBD1 (5 bases). Germline CDR1 LGHNA, CDR2 YNFKEQ. There are 17 residues in the CDR3. Trimming left V 0 bases short and J 0 bases short, with 11 bases between. DNA of the CDR3: TGTGCCAGCAGCCAAGAGCAGGGACCCGCAACTAATGAAAAACTGTTTTTT. Translating gives CASSQEQGPATNEKLFF.

This chain uses TRBV6-5 with TRBJ1-2, with D maybe TRBD1 (6 bases). Germline V gene sequence: CDR1 MNHEY, CDR2 SVGAGI. CDR3 length: 15 residues. The V end lost 5 bases, the J end lost 5 bases, and 18 bases lay between the germline ends. CDR3 in DNA: TGTGCCAGCAGTCAAGGAACACAGGGAAGATATGGCTACACCTTC. This gives the protein CASSQGTQGRYGYTF.

This clonotype has only a few counts. The rearrangement links TRBV6-2 or TRBV6-3 to TRBJ2-1, with D possibly being TRBD2 (6 bases). CDR1 is MNHEY, CDR2 SVGEGT, per germline. V was cut by 7 bases and J by 0 bases, with 10 bases left in between. This CDR3 is built from 14 residues. CDR3 sequence reads: CASNPGGSYNEQFF. The CDR3 DNA sequence: TGTGCCAGCAACCCCGGGGGCTCCTACAATGAGCAGTTCTTC.

This clonotype was counted only a few times. This sequence joins TRBV7-7 and TRBJ1-5, with D maybe TRBD1 (5 bases). The CDR3 is made up of 16 amino acids. Germline CDR1 is SSHAT and CDR2 is FNYEAQ (reference sequence). Trimming removed 5 bases at V and 2 bases at J, with 16 bases between. The CDR3 coding sequence is TGTGCCAGCAGCCCCCGTGGGGGAAGGGGCAATCAGCCCCAGCATTTT. It codes for CASSPRGGRGNQPQHF.

The V call is TRBV3-1, the J call TRBJ2-1; 10 bases are a match to TRBD2. The V and J ends lost 4 bases and 6 bases, in that order; junction bases with no gene match: 6. Germline-derived CDR1 and CDR2 are LGHDT and YNNKEL (reference sequence). This CDR3 comprises 15 residues. CDR3 amino acids: CASSLQAGGLNEQFF. The DNA for the CDR3 is TGTGCCAGCAGCCTCCAAGCGGGGGGGCTCAATGAGCAGTTCTTC.

The rearrangement joins TRBV6-5 to TRBJ1-2, with D possibly TRBD1 on 5 matching bases. Between the trimmed V and J ends, which lost 0 bases and 7 bases, there was a span of 12 bases. This CDR3 is built from 14 residues. Germline V lookup: CDR1 MNHEY, CDR2 SVGAGI. CDR3 loop: CASSYSEGQSGYTF. The CDR3 DNA is TGTGCCAGCAGTTACTCGGAGGGGCAATCTGGCTACACCTTC.

Notes on this clonotype: The junction departs from germline at one end; a sequencing error may be responsible. The chain couples TRBV9 to TRBJ2-3; 7 nucleotides agree with TRBD1. Germline-derived CDR1 and CDR2 are SGDLS and YYNGEE. This CDR3 has 15 residues. The CDR3, as DNA: TGTGCCTGCAGCGTAGGACAGGTCCCCACAGATACGCAGTATTTT. It yields the protein CACSVGQVPTDTQYF.

This rearrangement joins TRBV7-9 to TRBJ1-5, with TRBD1 matching over 10 bases. Trimming cost V 3 bases and J 0 bases; bases outside gene matches: 8. The CDR3 is 18 amino acids. CDR1 is SEHNR, CDR2 FQNEAQ, per germline (reference sequence). The CDR3 DNA sequence: TGTGCCAGCAGCTTGACGACAGGGGGCCCCTATAGCAATCAGCCCCAGCATTTT. As protein: CASSLTTGGPYSNQPQHF. Based on the CDR3 plus reference TRBV7-9 and TRBJ1-5, the full variable domain is DTGVSQNPRHKITKRGQNVTFRCDPISEHNRLYWYRQTLGQGPEFLTYFQNEAQLEKSRLLSDRFSAERPKGSFSTLEIQRTEQGDSAMYLCASSLTTGGPYSNQPQHFGDGTRLSIL.

The chain carries TRBV10-3 and TRBJ2-4, with D possibly being TRBD1 or TRBD2 (6 bases each). V was cut by 2 bases and J by 4 bases, with 30 bases left in between. The CDR3 length is 21 residues. CDR1 and CDR2 (germline): ENHRY, SYGVKD. CDR3 amino acids: CAISEPLSRGTHMLAKNIQYF. CDR3 DNA sequence: TGTGCCATCAGTGAGCCGTTAAGTAGGGGGACTCATATGCTAGCTAAAAACATTCAGTACTTC.

About this clonotype: The junction differs from germline at one of its ends, possibly a read error. The chain recombines TRBV20-1 with TRBJ2-3; the match to TRBD2 covers 9 bases. The CDR3 length is 14 residues. Germline CDR1 DFQATT, CDR2 SNEGSKA (reference sequence). DNA of the CDR3: TGCAGTGCTGGACTAGCGCTGAGCACAGGTACGCAGTATTTT. Translation: CSAGLALSTGTQYF.

The chain carries TRBV6-4 and TRBJ2-4; TRBD2 matches 7 bases. Matching the DNA end better, TRBJ2-5 makes the J call doubtful. The CDR3 has 15 residues. Germline V gene data show CDR1 as MRHNA and CDR2 as SNTAGT. The DNA for the CDR3 is TGTGCCAGCAGTGGGGGGGGAAGAGTAGAAGAGACCCAGTACTTC. Protein sequence: CASSGGGRVEETQYF.

This clonotype was observed a few times. The chain has TRBV7-2 and TRBJ1-1; 7 positions agree with TRBD1. The V gene's germline CDR1 is SGHTA and CDR2 FQGNSA. This CDR3 comprises 14 residues. The ends lost 3 bases at V and 4 bases at J; junction bases unmatched: 5. DNA of the CDR3: TGTGCCAGCAGCTTCCGACAGGGCATCACTGAAGCTTTCTTT. Its protein product is CASSFRQGITEAFF.

This chain joins TRBV6-2 or TRBV6-3 and TRBJ1-5, with TRBD1 matching 7 bases. CDR1 is MNHEY and CDR2 is SVGEGT in the germline V gene. The CDR3 extends over 15 amino acids. V was pared by 5 bases and J by 7 bases, with 11 bases of the junction left unmatched. For the CDR3, the DNA is TGTGCCAGCAGTAAGGCAGGGGGAATTCGCCAGCCCCAGCATTTT. It translates to CASSKAGGIRQPQHF.

The chain employs TRBV7-2 and TRBJ1-4; TRBD1 might be the D (5 bases). Trimming pared 4 bases from V and 6 bases from J, leaving 6 bases between. Looked up from germline, CDR1 is SGHTA and CDR2 is FQGNSA. CDR3 length equals 12 residues. The CDR3 is CASSSRDEKLFF. The CDR3 coding sequence is TGTGCCAGCAGCTCCAGGGATGAAAAACTGTTTTTT.

This clonotype appeared once. J is TRBJ1-2 and V is TRBV6-5, with a possible D match to TRBD1 (5 bases). V lost 2 bases, J lost 8 bases, and 18 bases lay in between. Germline V gives CDR1 MNHEY, CDR2 SVGAGI. CDR3 length equals 15 residues. DNA of the CDR3: TGTGCCAGCAGTTACACCAAAGCAGGGCTGGGAGGCTACACCTTC. Translation: CASSYTKAGLGGYTF.